This TCR beta chain was profiled in a study of T cells in Graves' hyperthyroidism and ophthalmopathy. Study conclusions and caveats: Most thyroid-expanded clonotypes above 0.001 were also found in blood.

Researchers took RNA transcripts and amplified the TCR beta CDR3 regions from them. The HTBI primer set was used in a first-round RT-PCR of the TCR CDR3. TCRdb redid the calling of the multiplex PCR reads with MiXCR, one entry per CDR3 protein. The sample contains 490,000 or so distinct CDR3 sequences, less than 20% of which appear only once. The CDR3 loop spans 11 amino acids. Trimming pared 4 bases from V and 10 bases from J, leaving 8 bases between. Germline V lookup: CDR1 LGHDT, CDR2 YNNKEL (reference sequence). Exclusions: uncontrolled infection, other autoimmune disease, pregnancy, lactation. This clonotype came up many times. What it binds is not known.

The sequence derives from a man aged 40-50 years with Graves' ophthalmopathy. The sequenced material came from blood. The chain carries TRBV3-1 and TRBJ1-3; D remains ambiguous. This CDR3 reads CASSLDLTIYF. The CDR3 coding sequence is TGTGCCAGCAGCCTTGATCTAACCATATATTTT. The full variable domain, completed using reference TRBV3-1 and TRBJ1-3, is DTAVSQTPKYLVTQMGNDKSIKCEQNLGHDTMYWYKQDSKKFLKIMFSYNNKELIINETVPNRFSPKSPDKAHLNLHINSLELGDSAVYFCASSLDLTIYFGEGSWLTVV.